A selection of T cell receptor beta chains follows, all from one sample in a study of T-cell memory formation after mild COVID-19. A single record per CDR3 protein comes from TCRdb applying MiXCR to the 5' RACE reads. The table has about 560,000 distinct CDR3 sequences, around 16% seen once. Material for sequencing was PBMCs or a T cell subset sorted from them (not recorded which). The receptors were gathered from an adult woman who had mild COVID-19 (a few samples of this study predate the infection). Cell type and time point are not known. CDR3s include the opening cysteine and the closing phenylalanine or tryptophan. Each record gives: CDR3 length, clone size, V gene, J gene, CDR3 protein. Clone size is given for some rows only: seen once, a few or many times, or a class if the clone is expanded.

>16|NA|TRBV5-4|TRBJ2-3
CASSEGLAGSTDTQYF
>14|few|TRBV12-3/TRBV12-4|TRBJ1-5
CASSLAVGNQPQHF
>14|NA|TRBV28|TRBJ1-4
CASTLIQGREKLFF
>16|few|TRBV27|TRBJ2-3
CASSLLAGGLSDTQYF
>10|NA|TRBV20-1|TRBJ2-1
CSAAVAEQFF
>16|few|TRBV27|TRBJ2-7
CASSLRANRGVYEQYF
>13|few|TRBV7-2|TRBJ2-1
CASSLGPPREQFF
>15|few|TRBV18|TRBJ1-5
CASSPQEGFNQPQHF
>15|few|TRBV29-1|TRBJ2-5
CSVETGWGYQETQYF
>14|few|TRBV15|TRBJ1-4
CATSRAGEHEKLFF
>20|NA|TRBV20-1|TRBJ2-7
CSARDYLSYTLAANSYEQYF
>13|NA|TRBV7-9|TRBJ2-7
CASSRSTGNEQYF
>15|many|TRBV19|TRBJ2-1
CASKWVAGGINEQFF
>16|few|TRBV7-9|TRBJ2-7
CASSRSRDRGPYEQYF
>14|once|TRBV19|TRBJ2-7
CASSLLAGGSEQYF
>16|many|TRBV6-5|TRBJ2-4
CASSYSEELAKNIQYF
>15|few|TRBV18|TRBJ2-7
CASSPLGRGGNEQYF
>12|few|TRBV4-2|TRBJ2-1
CASSQTPNEQFF
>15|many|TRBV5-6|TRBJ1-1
CASSLGTGGGTEAFF
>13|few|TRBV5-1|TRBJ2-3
CASSSQESTTQYF
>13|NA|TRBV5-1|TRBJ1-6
CASSRDGSSPLHF
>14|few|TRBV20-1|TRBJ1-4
CSARESGEDEKLFF
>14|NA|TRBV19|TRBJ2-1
CASTGTLYYNEQFF
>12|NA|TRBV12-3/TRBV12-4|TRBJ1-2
CASSFMRSGYTF
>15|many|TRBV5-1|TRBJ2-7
CASSDPGRSSYEQYF
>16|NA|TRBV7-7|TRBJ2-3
CASSLGAGKSTDTQYF
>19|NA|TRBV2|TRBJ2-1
CASKGVLNTGGPDYNEQFF
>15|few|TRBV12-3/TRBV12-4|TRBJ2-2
CASSYRQIGVGELFF
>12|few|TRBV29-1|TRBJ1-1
CSVESMGRERFF
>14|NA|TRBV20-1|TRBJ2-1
CSVLASGRRNEQFF
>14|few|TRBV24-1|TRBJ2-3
CATSDFRQGDTQYF
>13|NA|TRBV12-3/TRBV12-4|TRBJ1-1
CASILDRNREAFF
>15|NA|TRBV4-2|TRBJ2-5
CASSQVASGEETQYF
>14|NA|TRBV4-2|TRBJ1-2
CASSQDLGNYGYTF
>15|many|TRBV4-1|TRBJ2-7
CASSQGEQGPYEQYF
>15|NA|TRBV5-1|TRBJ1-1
CASSLEGGYGTEAFF
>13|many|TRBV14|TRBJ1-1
CASSRSLNTEAFF
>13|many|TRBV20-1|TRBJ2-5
CSARPLGLETQYF
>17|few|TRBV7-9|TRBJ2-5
CASSSLLVLRRQETQYF
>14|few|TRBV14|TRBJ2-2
CASSNLLQTGELFF
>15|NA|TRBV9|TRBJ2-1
CASSVGQGDYNEQFF